The 2 T cell receptor beta chains presented below share a single source sample, sequenced in a study of shared clonotypes between healthy human individuals. CD45RO-negative CD8 cells positively selected for CCR7 made up the naive population, which excluded terminally differentiated effector memory CD45RA+ cells. Here immunoSEQ multiplex PCR was the method, and the copy in TCRdb shows in-frame clones only, minus some. Of millions of clones listed, 93% are singletons. The material sequenced was naive CD8+ T cells from PBMCs. These receptors were collected from a man younger than 35 in good health. Some clones in this sample may be carry-over from other donors' samples.

This clone was observed a handful of times. J is TRBJ1-2 and V is TRBV5-4; D not resolved. V dropped 1 base and J dropped 3 bases, with 10 bases sitting between them. Germline V gene sequence: CDR1 SGHNT, CDR2 YYREEE (reference sequence). The CDR3 covers 14 residues. This CDR3 is CASSLPHADYGYTF. In DNA, the CDR3 is TGTGCCAGCAGCTTGCCCCACGCGGACTATGGCTACACCTTC.

The chain is built from TRBV9 and TRBJ2-7, with 8 nucleotides matching TRBD2. V was pared by 3 bases and J by 3 bases, with 5 bases of the junction left unmatched. The CDR3 sequence is 14 residues long. CDR1 is SGDLS, CDR2 YYNGEE, per germline. The CDR3 reads CASSEGSGDYEQYF. The DNA of the CDR3 is TGTGCCAGCAGCGAAGGTAGCGGGGACTACGAGCAGTACTTC.